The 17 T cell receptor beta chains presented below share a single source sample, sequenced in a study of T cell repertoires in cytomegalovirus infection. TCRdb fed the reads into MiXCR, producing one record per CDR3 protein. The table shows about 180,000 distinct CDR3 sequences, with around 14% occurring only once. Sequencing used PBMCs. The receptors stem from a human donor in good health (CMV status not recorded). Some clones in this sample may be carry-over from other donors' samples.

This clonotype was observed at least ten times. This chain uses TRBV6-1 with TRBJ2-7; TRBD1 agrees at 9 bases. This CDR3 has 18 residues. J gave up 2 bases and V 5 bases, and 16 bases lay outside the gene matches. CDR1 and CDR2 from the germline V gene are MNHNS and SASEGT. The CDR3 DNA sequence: TGTGCCAGCAGTTTTAACTCGCCGGGACAGGGAACAGCCTACGAGCAGTACTTC. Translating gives CASSFNSPGQGTAYEQYF.

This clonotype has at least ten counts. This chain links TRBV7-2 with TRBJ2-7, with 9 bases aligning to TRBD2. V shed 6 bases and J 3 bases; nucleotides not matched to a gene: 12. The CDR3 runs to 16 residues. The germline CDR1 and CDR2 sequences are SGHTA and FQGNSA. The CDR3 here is CASRRDGPSGIYEQYF. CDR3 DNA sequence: TGTGCCAGCAGACGTGACGGTCCTAGCGGGATCTACGAGCAGTACTTC.

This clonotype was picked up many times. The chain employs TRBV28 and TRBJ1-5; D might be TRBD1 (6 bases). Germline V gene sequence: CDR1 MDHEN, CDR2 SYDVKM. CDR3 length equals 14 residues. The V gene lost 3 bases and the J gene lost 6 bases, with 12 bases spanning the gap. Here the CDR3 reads CASSFAGVSQPQHF. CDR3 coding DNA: TGTGCCAGCAGTTTCGCAGGGGTTAGTCAGCCCCAGCATTTT.

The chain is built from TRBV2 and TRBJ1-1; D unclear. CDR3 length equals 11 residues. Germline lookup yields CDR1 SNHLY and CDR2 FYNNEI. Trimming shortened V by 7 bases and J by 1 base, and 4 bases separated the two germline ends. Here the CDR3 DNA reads TGTGCCAGCAATCGGAACACTGAAGCTTTCTTT. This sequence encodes CASNRNTEAFF.

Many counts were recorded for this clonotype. CDR3 coding DNA: TGTGCCAGCAGTGGGAGAGCTCACAGGGGATCCGGGGAGCTGTTTTTT. Its translation is CASSGRAHRGSGELFF. The V and J genes are TRBV28 and TRBJ2-2; 7 bases align to TRBD1. Trimming at V came to 5 bases and at J to 6 bases, leaving 12 bases not matched to a gene. The CDR3 extends over 16 amino acids. Germline V gives CDR1 MDHEN, CDR2 SYDVKM. The entire variable domain, with the rest obtained from reference TRBV28 and TRBJ2-2, is as follows: DVKVTQSSRYLVKRTGEKVFLECVQDMDHENMFWYRQDPGLGLRLIYFSYDVKMKEKGDIPEGYSVSREKKERFSLILESASTNQTSMYLCASSGRAHRGSGELFFGEGSRLTVL.

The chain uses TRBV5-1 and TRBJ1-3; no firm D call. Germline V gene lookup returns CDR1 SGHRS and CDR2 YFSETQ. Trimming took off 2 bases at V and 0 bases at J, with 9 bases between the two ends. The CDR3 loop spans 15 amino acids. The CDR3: CASSFDGSSGNTIYF. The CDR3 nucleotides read TGCGCCAGCAGCTTCGACGGCAGCTCTGGAAACACCATATATTTT.

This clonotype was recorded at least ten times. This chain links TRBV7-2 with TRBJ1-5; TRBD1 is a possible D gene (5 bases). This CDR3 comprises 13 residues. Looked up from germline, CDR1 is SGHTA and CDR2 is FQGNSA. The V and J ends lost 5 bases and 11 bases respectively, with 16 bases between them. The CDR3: CASSGGLQSAQHF. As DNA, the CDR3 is TGTGCCAGCAGCGGGGGACTGCAGTCGGCCCAGCATTTT.

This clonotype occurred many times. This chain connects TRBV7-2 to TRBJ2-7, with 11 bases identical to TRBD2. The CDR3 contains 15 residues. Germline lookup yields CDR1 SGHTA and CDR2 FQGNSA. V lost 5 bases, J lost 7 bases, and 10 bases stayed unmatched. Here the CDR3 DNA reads TGTGCCAGCAGCCGACGACTAGCGGGACGTCGTGAGCAGTACTTC. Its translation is CASSRRLAGRREQYF.

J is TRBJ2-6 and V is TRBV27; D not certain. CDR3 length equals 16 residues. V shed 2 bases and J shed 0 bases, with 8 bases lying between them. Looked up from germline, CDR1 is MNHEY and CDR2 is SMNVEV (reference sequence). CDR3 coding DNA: TGTGCCAGCAGTTTAGGCTCTAACTCTGGGGCCAACGTCCTGACTTTC. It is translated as CASSLGSNSGANVLTF.

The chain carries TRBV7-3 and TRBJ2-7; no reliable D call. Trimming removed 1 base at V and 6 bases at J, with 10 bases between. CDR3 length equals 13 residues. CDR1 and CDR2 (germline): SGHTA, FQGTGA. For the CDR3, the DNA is TGTGCCAGCAGCTTAAGTAGAACGGGCGAGCAGTACTTC. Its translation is CASSLSRTGEQYF.

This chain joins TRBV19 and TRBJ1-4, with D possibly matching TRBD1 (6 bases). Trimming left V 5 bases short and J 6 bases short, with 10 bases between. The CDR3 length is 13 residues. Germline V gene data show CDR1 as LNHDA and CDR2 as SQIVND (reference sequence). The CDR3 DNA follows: TGTGCCAGTAGTTCTCCAGGGGATGAAAAACTGTTTTTT. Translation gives CASSSPGDEKLFF. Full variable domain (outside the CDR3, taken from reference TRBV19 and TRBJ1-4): DGGITQSPKYLFRKEGQNVTLSCEQNLNHDAMYWYRQDPGQGLRLIYYSQIVNDFQKGDIAEGYSVSREKKESFPLTVTSAQKNPTAFYLCASSSPGDEKLFFGSGTQLSVL.

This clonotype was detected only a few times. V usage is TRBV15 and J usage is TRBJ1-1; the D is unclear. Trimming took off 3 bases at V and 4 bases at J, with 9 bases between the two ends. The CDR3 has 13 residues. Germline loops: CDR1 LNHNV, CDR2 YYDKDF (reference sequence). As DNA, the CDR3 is TGTGCCACCAGCAGCGACCCGGCCACTGAAGCTTTCTTT. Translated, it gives CATSSDPATEAFF.

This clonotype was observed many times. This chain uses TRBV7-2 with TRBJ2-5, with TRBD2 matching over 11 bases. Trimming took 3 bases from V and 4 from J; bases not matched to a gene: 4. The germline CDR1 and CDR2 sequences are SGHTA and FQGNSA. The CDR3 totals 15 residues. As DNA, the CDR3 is TGTGCCAGCAGCTTTAGGCTAGCGGGGGGAGAGACCCAGTACTTC. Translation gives CASSFRLAGGETQYF.

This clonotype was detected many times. The CDR3 is CASSPPRAGHPPLHF. Written as DNA, the CDR3 is TGTGCCAGCAGTCCTCCCAGGGCGGGACATCCCCCCCTCCACTTT. The J gene is TRBJ1-6, the V gene TRBV12-3 or TRBV12-4, with D perhaps matching TRBD1 (6 bases). The CDR3 loop spans 15 amino acids. V was cut by 5 bases and J by 13 bases, with 21 bases left in between.

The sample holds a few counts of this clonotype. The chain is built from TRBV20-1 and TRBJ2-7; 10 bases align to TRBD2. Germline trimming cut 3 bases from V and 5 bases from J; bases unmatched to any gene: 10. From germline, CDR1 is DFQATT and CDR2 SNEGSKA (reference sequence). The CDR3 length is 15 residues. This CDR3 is CSARASGSDLNEQYF. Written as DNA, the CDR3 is TGCAGTGCTAGGGCTAGCGGGAGTGATCTCAACGAGCAGTACTTC.

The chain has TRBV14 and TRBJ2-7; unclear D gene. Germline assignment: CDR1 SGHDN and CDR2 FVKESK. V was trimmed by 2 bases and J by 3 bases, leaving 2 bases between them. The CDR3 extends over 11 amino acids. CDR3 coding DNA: TGTGCCAGCAGCCAAAACTACGAGCAGTACTTC. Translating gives CASSQNYEQYF.

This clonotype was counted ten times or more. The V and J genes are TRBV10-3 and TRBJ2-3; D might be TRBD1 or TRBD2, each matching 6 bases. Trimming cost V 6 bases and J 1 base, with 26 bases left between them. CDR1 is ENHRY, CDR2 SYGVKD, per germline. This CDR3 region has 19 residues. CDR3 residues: CAIRNLGGPEEQGTDTQYF. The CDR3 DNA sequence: TGTGCCATCAGAAATCTTGGGGGGCCCGAAGAACAAGGCACAGATACGCAGTATTTT.